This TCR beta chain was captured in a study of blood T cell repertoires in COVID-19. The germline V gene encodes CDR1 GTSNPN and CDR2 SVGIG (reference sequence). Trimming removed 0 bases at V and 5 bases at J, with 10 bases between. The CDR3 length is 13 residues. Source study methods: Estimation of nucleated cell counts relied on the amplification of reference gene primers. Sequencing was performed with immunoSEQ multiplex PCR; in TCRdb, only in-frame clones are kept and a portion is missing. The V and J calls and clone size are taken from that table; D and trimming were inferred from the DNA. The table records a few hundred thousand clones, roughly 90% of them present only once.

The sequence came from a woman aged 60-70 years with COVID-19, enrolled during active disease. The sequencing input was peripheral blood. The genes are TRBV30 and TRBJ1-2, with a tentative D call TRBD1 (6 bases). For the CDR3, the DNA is TGTGCCTGGAGTGTACAGGGTTTTTATGGCTACACCTTC. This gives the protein CAWSVQGFYGYTF.